The 10 T cell receptor beta chains below were found in one sample sequenced in a study of tumor-infiltrating lymphocytes in localized non-small cell lung cancer listed by TCRdb under 2021. The library was prepared using the immunoSEQ multiplex PCR assay. Imported from immuneACCESS, the table was reduced by TCRdb to in-frame sequences with V and J called. These copies leave out some clones; in studies compared against another copy, an unresolved V gene accounts for under half, and the cause of the remainder is not known. Counted in this sample were about 11,000 clones; around 85% of them appeared once. Clones ranked in the top ten supply approximately 8% of the sample. The sample taken for sequencing was uninvolved lung tissue not adjacent to the tumor. The receptors shown here come from a human donor with non-small cell lung cancer.

In its sample, this clone was seen once. The rearrangement uses TRBV11-2 and TRBJ1-4; 9 nucleotides align to TRBD1. After removal of 3 bases from V and 8 bases from J, the junction contained 4 bases not matched to a gene. This CDR3 spans 14 amino acids. The germline V gene encodes CDR1 SGHAT and CDR2 FQNNGV. The CDR3 reads CASSFRGQGEKLFF. The DNA of the CDR3 is TGTGCCAGCAGCTTCCGAGGACAGGGGGAAAAACTGTTTTTT.

This clone appeared a few times. This chain uses TRBV6-5 with TRBJ1-2; 7 positions agree with TRBD1. The CDR3 loop spans 16 amino acids. Germline CDR1 is MNHEY and CDR2 is SVGAGI. Trimming took 0 bases from V and 2 from J; bases not matched to a gene: 6. CDR3 bases: TGTGCCAGCAGTTACTCTCTAGGGGGCGGCAACTATGGCTACACCTTC. It translates to CASSYSLGGGNYGYTF.

The gene calls are TRBV7-9 and TRBJ1-1, with D tentatively TRBD1 (5 bases). This CDR3 contains 11 residues. V was trimmed by 5 bases and J by 6 bases, leaving 7 bases between them. The V gene's germline CDR1 is SEHNR and CDR2 FQNEAQ (reference sequence). The CDR3 DNA follows: TGTGCCAGCAGCCGACAGCCTGAAGCTTTCTTT. Protein: CASSRQPEAFF.

The gene calls are TRBV11-1 and TRBJ2-7; the D gene is possibly TRBD2 (5 bases). The V end was cut by 3 bases, the J end by 2 bases, with 11 bases between. Germline-derived CDR1 and CDR2 are SGHAT and FQDESV (reference sequence). The CDR3 sequence is 14 residues long. CDR3 bases: TGTGCCAGCAGCTTCACGACTACTCCCTACGAGCAGTACTTC. The encoded protein is CASSFTTTPYEQYF.

The chain links TRBV5-1 to TRBJ2-7; a weak D match, TRBD1 (6 bases). The CDR3 contains 12 residues. CDR1 is SGHRS and CDR2 is YFSETQ in the germline V gene. Trimming stripped 4 bases from V and 4 bases from J, with 9 bases between. CDR3 residues: CASSPGQYEQYF. The CDR3, as DNA: TGCGCCAGCAGCCCGGGACAATACGAGCAGTACTTC.

V is TRBV19 and J is TRBJ2-2, with D unclear. Germline assignment: CDR1 LNHDA and CDR2 SQIVND (reference sequence). V lost 5 bases and J 4 bases, leaving 5 bases between the germline ends. The CDR3 is 12 residues long. The CDR3 sequence is CASSLFTGELFF. The DNA of the CDR3 is TGTGCCAGTAGTCTCTTCACCGGGGAGCTGTTTTTT.

The rearrangement uses TRBV18 and TRBJ2-2; D gene unclear. V gave up 4 bases and J gave up 1 base, with 7 bases separating them. Germline V gene sequence: CDR1 KGHSH, CDR2 LQKENI. CDR3 length: 14 amino acids. CDR3 bases: TGTGCCAGCTCACTCGAACAGAACACCGGGGAGCTGTTTTTT. Its protein is CASSLEQNTGELFF.

V gene TRBV6-6 combines with J gene TRBJ2-7; 9 nucleotides line up with TRBD2. This CDR3 has 13 residues. Trimming at V came to 5 bases and at J to 4 bases, leaving 3 bases not matched to a gene. CDR1 MNHNY and CDR2 SVGAGI come from the germline V gene (reference sequence). The CDR3 protein is CASSLAGWYEQYF. The CDR3 coding sequence is TGTGCCAGCAGTCTAGCGGGGTGGTACGAGCAGTACTTC.

The V and J genes are TRBV18 and TRBJ1-1, with D maybe TRBD1 (5 bases). CDR3 size: 13 residues. V was pared by 6 bases and J by 8 bases, with 16 bases between. Per germline, CDR1 KGHSH and CDR2 LQKENI. Written as DNA, the CDR3 is TGTGCCAGCTCCCTCTTAGCGACAGCGGAAGCTTTCTTT. It specifies CASSLLATAEAFF. Combining the CDR3 with reference TRBV18 and TRBJ1-1 gives the whole variable domain NAGVMQNPRHLVRRRGQEARLRCSPMKGHSHVYWYRQLPEEGLKFMVYLQKENIIDESGMPKERFSAEFPKEGPSILRIQQVVRGDSAAYFCASSLLATAEAFFGQGTRLTVV.

CDR3 protein: CASSRGIGGNTIYF. CDR3 nucleotides: TGTGCCAGCTCCCGGGGTATTGGGGGAAACACCATATATTTT. The J gene is TRBJ1-3, the V gene TRBV6-1; no definite D call. V was clipped by 8 bases and J by 4 bases, with 15 bases between them. Germline V gene lookup returns CDR1 MNHNS and CDR2 SASEGT. This CDR3 comprises 14 residues.